The 17 T cell receptor beta chains below were found in one sample sequenced in a study of vaccination effects on CD4 cells after COVID-19. The method was immunoSEQ multiplex PCR; TCRdb's version includes in-frame clones alone and lacks a portion of them. The sample has approximately 58,000 clones, 65% to 80% seen once. Subsequent to a culture period of about ten days, CD4+ T cells were isolated. Antigens for these TCRs are unknown. The sample in question was CD4+ T cells from PBMCs cultured without peptide, obtained before COVID-19 vaccination. The receptor source for this set is a human donor who received a COVID-19 vaccine.

The V gene is TRBV3-1 (or the pseudogene TRBV3-2), the J gene TRBJ2-1; tentatively, D is TRBD1 (5 bases). CDR1 is LGHDT, CDR2 YNNKEL, per germline (reference sequence). The CDR3 contains 14 residues. V was pared by 0 bases and J by 3 bases, with 6 bases between. CDR3 DNA: TGTGCCAGCAGCCAAGATACAGGCTACAATGAGCAGTTCTTC. It codes for CASSQDTGYNEQFF.

The V and J genes are TRBV6-2 or TRBV6-3 and TRBJ1-2; no clear D gene. Germline values: CDR1 MNHEY, CDR2 SVGEGT. V was cut by 5 bases and J by 0 bases, with 7 bases left in between. The CDR3 length is 13 residues. The CDR3 spells CASSLNSNYGYTF. Written as DNA, the CDR3 is TGTGCCAGCAGTCTAAATTCTAACTATGGCTACACCTTC.

This chain connects TRBV30 to TRBJ2-5; the match to TRBD1 covers 7 bases. The CDR3 totals 12 residues. Losses at the gene ends were 4 bases for V and 5 bases for J; bases not matched to a gene: 4. From germline, CDR1 is GTSNPN and CDR2 SVGIG (reference sequence). CDR3 region: CAWTGGRETQYF. The CDR3 DNA reads TGTGCCTGGACAGGGGGTCGCGAGACCCAGTACTTC.

The J gene is TRBJ2-5, the V gene TRBV5-1, with no clear D. Germline V CDR1 and CDR2: SGHRS, YFSETQ. This CDR3 has 13 amino acids. Trimming pared 1 base from V and 5 bases from J, leaving 9 bases between. The CDR3 DNA is TGCGCCAGCAGCTTGCTACAGTCGGAGACCCAGTACTTC. Encoded protein: CASSLLQSETQYF. The full variable domain, its missing parts supplied by reference TRBV5-1 and TRBJ2-5, is KAGVTQTPRYLIKTRGQQVTLSCSPISGHRSVSWYQQTPGQGLQFLFEYFSETQRNKGNFPGRFSGRQFSNSRSEMNVSTLELGDSALYLCASSLLQSETQYFGPGTRLLVL.

This clone was detected only a few times. V usage is TRBV2 and J usage is TRBJ2-3, with 9 bases aligning to TRBD2. The CDR3 loop spans 16 amino acids. Trimming cost V 6 bases and J 2 bases; bases outside gene matches: 9. From germline, CDR1 is SNHLY and CDR2 FYNNEI. CDR3 DNA sequence: TGTGCCAGCAGCGCTTCACTAGCGGGCGACACAGATACGCAGTATTTT. Residues: CASSASLAGDTDTQYF.

This chain joins TRBV24-1 and TRBJ2-5, with 9 nucleotides matching TRBD1. Germline V lookup: CDR1 KGHDR, CDR2 SFDVKD. The CDR3 extends over 16 amino acids. V shed 4 bases, J shed 1 base, and the junction held 6 bases outside the gene matches. The CDR3 spells CATSEPGTGSQETQYF. The CDR3 DNA follows: TGTGCCACCAGTGAACCCGGGACAGGGTCCCAAGAGACCCAGTACTTC.

The rearrangement links TRBV7-9 to TRBJ1-1; D might be TRBD1 (5 bases). Trimming cost V 5 bases and J 2 bases, with 12 bases left between them. The germline gives CDR1 SEHNR, CDR2 FQNEAQ (reference sequence). There are 14 residues in the CDR3. The CDR3 is CASSLGGINTEAFF. For the CDR3, the DNA is TGTGCCAGCAGCCTGGGGGGGATAAACACTGAAGCTTTCTTT.

The chain is built from TRBV6-5 and TRBJ2-6; perhaps TRBD2 as D (5 bases). Germline V lookup: CDR1 MNHEY, CDR2 SVGAGI. With 6 bases removed from V and 6 bases from J, the gap between germline ends came to 12 bases. CDR3 length: 14 residues. The CDR3 region has the DNA TGTGCCAGCAGCCGAGGGTCACCGGCCAACGTCCTGACTTTC. Translated: CASSRGSPANVLTF.

The gene calls are TRBV9 and TRBJ2-5, with TRBD2 identical over 10 bases. Germline loops: CDR1 SGDLS, CDR2 YYNGEE. The ends lost 1 base at V and 1 base at J; junction bases unmatched: 4. The CDR3 is 16 amino acids. Here the CDR3 DNA reads TGTGCCAGCAGCGTACTAGCGGGGGCGAGCCAAGAGACCCAGTACTTC. Translation: CASSVLAGASQETQYF.

This clone occurred a few times. V and J are TRBV25-1 and TRBJ2-7, with 9 bases that match TRBD1. The junction had 9 bases not matched to a gene; V was cut back by 3 bases and J by 6 bases. The germline V gene encodes CDR1 MGHDK and CDR2 SYGVNS. The CDR3 consists of 15 residues. CDR3: CASSETGTGLGEQYV. The CDR3 region has the DNA TGTGCCAGCAGTGAGACCGGGACAGGGCTCGGCGAGCAGTACGTC.

The J gene is TRBJ1-1, the V gene TRBV2; weak D call: TRBD1 (6 bases). V gave up 8 bases and J gave up 4 bases, with 26 bases separating them. CDR3 size: 17 residues. CDR1 and CDR2 (germline): SNHLY, FYNNEI. CDR3: CASGGITRGFSSTEAFF. CDR3 nucleotide sequence: TGTGCCAGCGGAGGCATCACAAGGGGGTTTTCGAGCACTGAAGCTTTCTTT.

This rearrangement joins TRBV2 to TRBJ1-3; D call uncertain. Trimming took 7 bases from V and 2 from J, leaving 18 bases between them. This CDR3 is 16 amino acids long. Germline V lookup: CDR1 SNHLY, CDR2 FYNNEI. Here the CDR3 reads CASNYYVASPGNTIYF. DNA for the CDR3: TGTGCCAGCAACTACTATGTAGCAAGCCCTGGAAACACCATATATTTT. The full variable domain, rest sourced from reference TRBV2 and TRBJ1-3, is EPEVTQTPSHQVTQMGQEVILRCVPISNHLYFYWYRQILGQKVEFLVSFYNNEISEKSEIFDDQFSVERPDGSNFTLKIRSTKLEDSAMYFCASNYYVASPGNTIYFGEGSWLTVV.

J is TRBJ1-4 and V is TRBV7-6, with D uncertain. The CDR3 is 15 residues long. Germline lookup yields CDR1 SGHVS and CDR2 FNYEAQ. V shed 5 bases and J shed 5 bases, with 15 bases lying between them. The CDR3, as DNA: TGTGCCAGCAGCCCGACCGAAATTCGGAATGAAAAACTGTTTTTT. Translating gives CASSPTEIRNEKLFF.

The V call is TRBV7-8, the J call TRBJ2-3; D perhaps matches TRBD2 (7 bases). The CDR3 loop spans 18 amino acids. Trimming removed 0 bases from V and 5 bases from J, with 21 bases in between. Germline V CDR1 and CDR2: SGHVS, FQNEAQ. The CDR3 loop reads CASSLAGHRWGGKDTQYF. CDR3 sequence (DNA): TGTGCCAGCAGCTTAGCTGGGCATCGGTGGGGGGGCAAAGATACGCAGTATTTT.

This clone was observed a handful of times. V is TRBV27 and J is TRBJ1-2; D gene unclear. Per the germline V gene, CDR1 is MNHEY and CDR2 is SMNVEV (reference sequence). Trimming took off 6 bases at V and 8 bases at J, with 16 bases between the two ends. This CDR3 has 13 amino acids. The CDR3 DNA reads as TGTGCCAGCAGAAAGCCGGGTGTTTGGGGCTACACCTTC. Protein: CASRKPGVWGYTF.

The J gene is TRBJ1-5, the V gene TRBV24-1, with a weak D call TRBD1 (6 bases). The CDR3 contains 13 residues. V shed 7 bases and J shed 2 bases, with 8 bases lying between them. Per the germline V gene, CDR1 is KGHDR and CDR2 is SFDVKD. The chain's CDR3 is CATRQGGNQPQHF. Written as DNA, the CDR3 is TGTGCCACCAGACAGGGTGGCAATCAGCCCCAGCATTTT.

The chain employs TRBV5-5 and TRBJ2-2; 8 positions agree with TRBD1. The V and J ends lost 3 bases and 4 bases, in that order; junction bases with no gene match: 2. The germline V gene encodes CDR1 SGHKS and CDR2 YYEKEE (reference sequence). The CDR3 runs 14 residues. This chain's CDR3 is CASSWGQVTGELFF. CDR3 DNA sequence: TGTGCCAGCAGCTGGGGACAGGTCACCGGGGAGCTGTTTTTT.